These T cell receptor beta chains were read from a single sample in a study of T cells in Graves' hyperthyroidism and ophthalmopathy. A single record per CDR3 protein comes from TCRdb applying MiXCR to the multiplex PCR reads. Among 500,000 or so distinct CDR3 sequences listed, more than 15% were seen once. The specimen sequenced was blood. The receptors come from a woman between 18 and 29 years old with Graves' ophthalmopathy. CDR3s include the opening cysteine and the closing phenylalanine or tryptophan. D genes are given only for firm matches. Only some rows state a clone size, as once, few, many or a class for expanded clones.

CDR3nt,CDR3aa,v_gene,abundance,d_gene,j_gene
TGTGCCAGCAGTTTCAGTGCGGGAGAGCAGTTCTTC,CASSFSAGEQFF,TRBV27,many,.,TRBJ2-1
TGCGCCAGCAGCCCATACTCCAGGGGGCGCGACTATGGCTACACCTTC,CASSPYSRGRDYGYTF,TRBV13,few,TRBD1,TRBJ1-2
TGTGCCAGCATAGAACCGGGGAGGGGAGAAAAACTGTTTTTT,CASIEPGRGEKLFF,TRBV6-1,.,.,TRBJ1-4
TGTGCCAGCAGCTCGGGACGGTGGGGGGGGAACACTGAAGCTTTCTTT,CASSSGRWGGNTEAFF,TRBV13,many,.,TRBJ1-1
TGTGCCAGCAGCGACAATGTAGCGGGAGAGAGAGATACGCAGTATTTT,CASSDNVAGERDTQYF,TRBV9,few,TRBD2,TRBJ2-3
TGTGCCAGCACCCCTGGATGGGGAGCGAACACTGAAGCTTTCTTT,CASTPGWGANTEAFF,TRBV27,many,.,TRBJ1-1
TGCAGCGTTGAATTCGTTTTGGGACAGGGAGAGCGAGAGACCCAGTACTTC,CSVEFVLGQGERETQYF,TRBV29-1,many,TRBD1,TRBJ2-5
TGTGCCAGCAGCGTAGAAGGGCGGGGTCGCACAGATACGCAGTATTTT,CASSVEGRGRTDTQYF,TRBV9,.,.,TRBJ2-3
TGTGCCAGCAGTCCCAACGGCAGGGGGACGATGAACACTGAAGCTTTCTTT,CASSPNGRGTMNTEAFF,TRBV28,many,TRBD1,TRBJ1-1
TGTGCCAGCAGCACGCCCTTGCTAGCGGGAGTTTTCTTC,CASSTPLLAGVFF,TRBV7-2,.,TRBD2,TRBJ2-1